This T cell receptor beta chain is drawn from a study of blood T cell repertoires in COVID-19. This table comes from immunoSEQ multiplex PCR, and its TCRdb copy is limited to in-frame clones, with some not included. The profile shows about 170,000 clones, 70% to 90% of them singletons. This CDR3 has 14 residues. V was clipped by 4 bases and J by 3 bases; unmatched bases: 6. The germline V gene has CDR1 SGHRS and CDR2 YFSETQ. Sequencing was performed on peripheral blood. The source of this sequence is an elderly man with COVID-19, enrolled during active disease. This chain connects TRBV5-1 to TRBJ1-2; 7 nucleotides match TRBD1. The CDR3 region has the DNA TGCGCCAGCAGCCAGACTGGGACAGACTATGGCTACACCTTC. Amino acid sequence: CASSQTGTDYGYTF.